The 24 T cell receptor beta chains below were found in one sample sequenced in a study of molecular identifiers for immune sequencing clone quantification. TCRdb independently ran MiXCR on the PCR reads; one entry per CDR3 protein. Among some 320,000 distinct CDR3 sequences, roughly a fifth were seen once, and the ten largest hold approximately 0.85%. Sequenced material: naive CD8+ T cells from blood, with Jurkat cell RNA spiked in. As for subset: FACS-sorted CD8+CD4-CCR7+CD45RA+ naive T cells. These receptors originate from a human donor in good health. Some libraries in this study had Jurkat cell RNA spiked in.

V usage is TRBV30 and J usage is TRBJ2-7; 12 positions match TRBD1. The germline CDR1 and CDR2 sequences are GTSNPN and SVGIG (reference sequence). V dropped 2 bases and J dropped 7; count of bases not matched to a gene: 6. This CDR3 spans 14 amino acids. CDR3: CAWSWDRGRREQYF. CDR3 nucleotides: TGTGCCTGGAGTTGGGACAGGGGGCGTCGGGAGCAGTACTTC.

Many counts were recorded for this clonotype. CDR3 sequence (DNA): TGTGCCAGCAGTTACACTTGGTACAAAACAACTAATGAAAAACTGTTTTTT. Translation: CASSYTWYKTTNEKLFF. The chain has TRBV6-5 and TRBJ1-4; D is unresolved. Germline assignment: CDR1 MNHEY and CDR2 SVGAGI. Trimming pared 2 bases from V and 0 bases from J, leaving 13 bases between. This CDR3 comprises 17 residues.

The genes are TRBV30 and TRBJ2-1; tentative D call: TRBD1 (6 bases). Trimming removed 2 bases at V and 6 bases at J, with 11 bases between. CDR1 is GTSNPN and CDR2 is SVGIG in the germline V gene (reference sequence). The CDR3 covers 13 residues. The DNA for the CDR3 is TGTGCCTGGAGTCTTAGCAGGGGCAATGAGCAGTTCTTC. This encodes CAWSLSRGNEQFF. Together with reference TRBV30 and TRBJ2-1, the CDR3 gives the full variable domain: SQTIHQWPATLVQPVGSPLSLECTVEGTSNPNLYWYRQAAGRGLQLLFYSVGIGQISSEVPQNLSASRPQDRQFILSSKKLLLSDSGFYLCAWSLSRGNEQFFGPGTRLTVL.

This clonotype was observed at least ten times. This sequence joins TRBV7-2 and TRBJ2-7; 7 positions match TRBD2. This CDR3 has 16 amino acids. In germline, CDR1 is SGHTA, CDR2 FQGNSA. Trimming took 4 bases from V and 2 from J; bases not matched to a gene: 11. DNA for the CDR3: TGTGCCAGCAGCTCCGGCCCCCTAGCGGTCGCCTACGAGCAGTACTTC. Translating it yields CASSSGPLAVAYEQYF.

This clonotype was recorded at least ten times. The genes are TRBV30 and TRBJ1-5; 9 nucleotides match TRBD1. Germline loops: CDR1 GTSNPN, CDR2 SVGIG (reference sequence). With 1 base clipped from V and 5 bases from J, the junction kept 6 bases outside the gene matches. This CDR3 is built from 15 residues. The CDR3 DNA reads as TGTGCCTGGAGTGCCCGGGACAGGGCCTATCAGCCCCAGCATTTT. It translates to CAWSARDRAYQPQHF.

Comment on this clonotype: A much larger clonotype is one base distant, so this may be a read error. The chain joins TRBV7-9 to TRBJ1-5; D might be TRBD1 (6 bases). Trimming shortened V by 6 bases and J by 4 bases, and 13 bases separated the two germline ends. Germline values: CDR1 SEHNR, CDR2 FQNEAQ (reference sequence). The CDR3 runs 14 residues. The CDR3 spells CASSPGRGNQPQHF. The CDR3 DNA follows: TGTGCCAGCAGTCCGGGCAGGGGAAATCAGCCCCAGCATTTT. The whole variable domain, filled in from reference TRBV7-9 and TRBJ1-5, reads DTGVSQNPRHKITKRGQNVTFRCDPISEHNRLYWYRQTLGQGPEFLTYFQNEAQLEKSRLLSDRFSAERPKGSFSTLEIQRTEQGDSAMYLCASSPGRGNQPQHFGDGTRLSIL.

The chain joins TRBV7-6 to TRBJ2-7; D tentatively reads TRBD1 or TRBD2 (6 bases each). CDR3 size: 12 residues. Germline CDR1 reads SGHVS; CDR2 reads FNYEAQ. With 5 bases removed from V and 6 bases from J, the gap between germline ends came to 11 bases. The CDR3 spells CASSKGGGEQYF. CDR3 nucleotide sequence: TGTGCCAGCAGCAAAGGGGGAGGCGAGCAGTACTTC.

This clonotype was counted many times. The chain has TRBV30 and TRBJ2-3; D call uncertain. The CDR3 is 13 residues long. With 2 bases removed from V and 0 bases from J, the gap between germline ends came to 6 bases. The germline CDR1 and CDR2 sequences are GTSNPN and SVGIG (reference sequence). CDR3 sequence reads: CAWSRHSTDTQYF. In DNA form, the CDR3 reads TGTGCCTGGAGTCGGCACAGCACAGATACGCAGTATTTT.

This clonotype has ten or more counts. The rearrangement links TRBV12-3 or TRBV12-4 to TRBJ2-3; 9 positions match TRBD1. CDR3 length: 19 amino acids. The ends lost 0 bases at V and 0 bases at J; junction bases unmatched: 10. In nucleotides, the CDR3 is TGTGCCAGCAGTTTAGCGAAAGGACAGGGGATAACTAGCACAGATACGCAGTATTTT. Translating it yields CASSLAKGQGITSTDTQYF.

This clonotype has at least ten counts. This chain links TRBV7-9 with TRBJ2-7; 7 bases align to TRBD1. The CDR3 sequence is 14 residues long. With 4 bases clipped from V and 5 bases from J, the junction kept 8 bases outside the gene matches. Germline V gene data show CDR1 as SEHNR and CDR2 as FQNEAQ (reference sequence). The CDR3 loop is CASSYETGTHEQYF. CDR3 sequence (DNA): TGTGCCAGCAGCTACGAGACAGGGACCCACGAGCAGTACTTC. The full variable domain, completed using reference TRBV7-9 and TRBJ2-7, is DTGVSQNPRHKITKRGQNVTFRCDPISEHNRLYWYRQTLGQGPEFLTYFQNEAQLEKSRLLSDRFSAERPKGSFSTLEIQRTEQGDSAMYLCASSYETGTHEQYFGPGTRLTVT.

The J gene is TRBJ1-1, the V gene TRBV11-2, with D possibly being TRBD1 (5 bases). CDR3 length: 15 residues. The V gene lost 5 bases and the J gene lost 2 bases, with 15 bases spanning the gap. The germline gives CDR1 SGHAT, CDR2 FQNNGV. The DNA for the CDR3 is TGTGCCAGCAGCGGACGGGGCAGGACAAACACTGAAGCTTTCTTT. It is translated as CASSGRGRTNTEAFF.

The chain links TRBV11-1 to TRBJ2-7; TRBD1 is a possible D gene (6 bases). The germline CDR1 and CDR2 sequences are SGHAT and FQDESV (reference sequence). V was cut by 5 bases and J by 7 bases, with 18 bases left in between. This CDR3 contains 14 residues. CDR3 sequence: CASSIGQLLLEQYF. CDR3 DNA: TGTGCCAGCAGCATCGGACAGCTCTTACTTGAGCAGTACTTC.

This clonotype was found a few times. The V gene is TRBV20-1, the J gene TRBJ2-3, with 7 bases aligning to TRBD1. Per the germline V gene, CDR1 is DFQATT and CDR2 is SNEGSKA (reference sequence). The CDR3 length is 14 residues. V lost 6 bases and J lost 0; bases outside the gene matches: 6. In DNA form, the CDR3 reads TGCAGTGCCAGACAGGGCTGGAGCACAGATACGCAGTATTTT. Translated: CSARQGWSTDTQYF.

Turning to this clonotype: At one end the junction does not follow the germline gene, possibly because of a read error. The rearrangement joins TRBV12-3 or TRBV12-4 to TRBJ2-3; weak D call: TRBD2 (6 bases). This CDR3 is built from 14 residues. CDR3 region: CAGSPSGRTDTQYF. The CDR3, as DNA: TGTGCCGGCAGTCCAAGCGGGCGCACAGATACGCAGTATTTT.

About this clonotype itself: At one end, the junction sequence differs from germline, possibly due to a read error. In DNA form, the CDR3 reads TGTGCCAGCAGCCCAAAACAGGGGCCCGGGGAGCTGTGTTTT. The encoded protein is CASSPKQGPGELCF. The V and J genes are TRBV3-1 and TRBJ2-2; 7 bases are shared with TRBD1. The CDR3 is 14 residues long. CDR1 LGHDT and CDR2 YNNKEL come from the germline V gene (reference sequence).

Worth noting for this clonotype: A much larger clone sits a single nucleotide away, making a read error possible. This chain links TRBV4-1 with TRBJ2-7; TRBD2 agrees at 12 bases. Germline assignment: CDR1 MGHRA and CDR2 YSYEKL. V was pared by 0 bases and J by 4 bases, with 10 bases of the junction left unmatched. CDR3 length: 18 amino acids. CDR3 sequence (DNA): TGCGCCAGCAGCCAAGAAGGTTGGCTAGCGGGGGGGTATTACGAGCAGTACTTC. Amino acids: CASSQEGWLAGGYYEQYF.

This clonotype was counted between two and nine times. The CDR3 reads CAWSPAGYEQFF. The CDR3 DNA follows: TGTGCCTGGAGTCCAGCGGGGTATGAGCAGTTCTTC. V and J are TRBV30 and TRBJ2-1; 7 positions match TRBD2. The V gene end was trimmed by 2 bases and the J gene end by 8 bases; junction bases not matched to a gene: 3. The CDR3 is 12 amino acids. CDR1 GTSNPN and CDR2 SVGIG come from the germline V gene (reference sequence). The complete variable domain, with remaining parts taken from reference TRBV30 and TRBJ2-1, reads SQTIHQWPATLVQPVGSPLSLECTVEGTSNPNLYWYRQAAGRGLQLLFYSVGIGQISSEVPQNLSASRPQDRQFILSSKKLLLSDSGFYLCAWSPAGYEQFFGPGTRLTVL.

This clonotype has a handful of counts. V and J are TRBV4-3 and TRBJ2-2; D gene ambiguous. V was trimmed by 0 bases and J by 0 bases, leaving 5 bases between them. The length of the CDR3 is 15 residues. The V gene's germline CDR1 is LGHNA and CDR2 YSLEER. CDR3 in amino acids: CASSQDRSNTGELFF. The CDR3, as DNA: TGCGCCAGCAGCCAAGACAGGTCGAACACCGGGGAGCTGTTTTTT.

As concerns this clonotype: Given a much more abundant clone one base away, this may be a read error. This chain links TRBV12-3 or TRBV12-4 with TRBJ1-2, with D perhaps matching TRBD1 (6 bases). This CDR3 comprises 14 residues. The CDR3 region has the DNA TGTGCCATCAGTTTAGCGGCAGGGGACTATGGCTACACCTTC. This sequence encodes CAISLAAGDYGYTF.

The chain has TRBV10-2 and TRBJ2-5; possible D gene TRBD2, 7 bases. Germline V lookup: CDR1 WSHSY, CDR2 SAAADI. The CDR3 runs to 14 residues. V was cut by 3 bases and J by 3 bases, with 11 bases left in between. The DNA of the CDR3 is TGCGCCAGCAGTGATGGGGGGGCCGAAGAGACCCAGTACTTC. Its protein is CASSDGGAEETQYF.

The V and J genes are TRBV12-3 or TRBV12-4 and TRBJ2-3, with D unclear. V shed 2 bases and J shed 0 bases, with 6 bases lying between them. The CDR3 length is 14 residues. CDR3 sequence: CASSLHASTDTQYF. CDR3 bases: TGTGCCAGCAGTTTACACGCTAGCACAGATACGCAGTATTTT.

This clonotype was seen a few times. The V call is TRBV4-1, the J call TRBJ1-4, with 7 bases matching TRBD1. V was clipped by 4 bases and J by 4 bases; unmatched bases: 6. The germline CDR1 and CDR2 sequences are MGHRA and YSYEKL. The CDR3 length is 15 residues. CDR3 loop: CASSPRDRSNEKLFF. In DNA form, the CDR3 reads TGCGCCAGCAGCCCCCGGGACAGAAGTAATGAAAAACTGTTTTTT.

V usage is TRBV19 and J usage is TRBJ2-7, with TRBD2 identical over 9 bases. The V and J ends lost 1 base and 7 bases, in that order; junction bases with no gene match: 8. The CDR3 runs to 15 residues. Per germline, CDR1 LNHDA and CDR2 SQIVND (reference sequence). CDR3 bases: TGTGCCAGTAGTATAGCGGCGGGAGGGCCTCGGGAGCAGTACTTC. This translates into CASSIAAGGPREQYF.

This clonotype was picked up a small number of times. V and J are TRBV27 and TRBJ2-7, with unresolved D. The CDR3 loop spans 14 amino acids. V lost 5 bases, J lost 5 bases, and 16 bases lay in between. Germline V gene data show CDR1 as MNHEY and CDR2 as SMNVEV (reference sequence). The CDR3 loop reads CASSPALDVHEQYF. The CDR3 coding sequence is TGTGCCAGCAGTCCAGCCCTGGATGTACACGAGCAGTACTTC.